The 8 T cell receptor beta chains below were found in one sample sequenced in a study of blood T cells in healthy people across ages. The authors ran a second PCR of about 6 to 11 cycles using a sample-barcoded 5' primer and a J-beta primer mix. TCRdb re-called the 5' RACE reads with MiXCR, one entry per CDR3 protein. This sample has more than 550,000 distinct CDR3 sequences; 22% occur once, and the top ten carry about 22%. Sequencing was carried out using blood. These receptors came from a man between 70 and 80 years old in good health.

This clonotype was observed a handful of times. The chain couples TRBV10-3 to TRBJ2-3; 8 bases align to TRBD2. Germline-derived CDR1 and CDR2 are ENHRY and SYGVKD. V lost 5 bases to trimming and J lost 2 bases; unmatched junction nucleotides: 9. The CDR3 runs to 16 residues. The CDR3 loop is CAISPMVAGPTDTQYF. Written as DNA, the CDR3 is TGTGCCATCAGTCCCATGGTAGCGGGACCCACAGATACGCAGTATTTT.

The chain uses TRBV30 and TRBJ1-6, with TRBD1 identical over 8 bases. Trimming removed 4 bases from V and 13 bases from J; junction bases left unmatched: 12. The germline gives CDR1 GTSNPN, CDR2 SVGIG (reference sequence). CDR3 length: 14 residues. CDR3 DNA sequence: TGTGCCTGGAACATCGGGACAGGATCCTTCCCCCTCCACTTT. As protein: CAWNIGTGSFPLHF.

This clonotype was recorded only once. V is TRBV7-9 and J is TRBJ2-4, with D possibly called TRBD1 or TRBD2 (7 bases each). Germline assignment: CDR1 SEHNR and CDR2 FQNEAQ (reference sequence). With 1 base removed from V and 3 bases from J, the gap between germline ends came to 16 bases. CDR3 length: 17 amino acids. Here the CDR3 reads CASSLGRQGGDKNIQYF. DNA of the CDR3: TGTGCCAGCAGCTTAGGGCGACAGGGAGGGGACAAAAACATTCAGTACTTC.

Here the CDR3 DNA reads TGTGCCAGCAGCTTGCGGCCAGAAGGACAGCCCCAGCATTTT. Translation gives CASSLRPEGQPQHF. This chain connects TRBV7-8 to TRBJ1-5; no definite D call. CDR1 is SGHVS, CDR2 FQNEAQ, per germline. V was pared by 3 bases and J by 7 bases, with 13 bases between. There are 14 residues in the CDR3.

The genes are TRBV28 and TRBJ1-5, with TRBD1 as a possible D gene (5 bases). Trimming stripped 6 bases from V and 5 bases from J, with 11 bases between. Germline V lookup: CDR1 MDHEN, CDR2 SYDVKM. The CDR3 is made up of 13 amino acids. The CDR3 here is CASRITGDQPQHF. CDR3 nucleotides: TGTGCCAGCAGAATAACGGGGGATCAGCCCCAGCATTTT.

This clonotype was counted between two and nine times. This likely comes from a read error, as the CDR3 has no conserved phenylalanine or tryptophan at its end. The genes are TRBV12-3 or TRBV12-4 and TRBJ1-6, with D unresolved. Trimming removed 2 bases from V and 10 bases from J, with 12 bases in between. The CDR3 is 14 residues long. CDR3 sequence reads: CASSLYGAGSPLHL. In DNA, the CDR3 is TGTGCCAGCAGTTTATATGGAGCTGGCTCACCCCTCCACCTT.

This clonotype showed up just a few times. The J gene is TRBJ2-5, the V gene TRBV7-2; perhaps TRBD1 as D (8 bases). Trimming left V 4 bases short and J 3 bases short, with 12 bases between. Germline CDR1 and CDR2: SGHTA and FQGNSA. The CDR3 extends over 14 amino acids. Here the CDR3 reads CASSWTGREETQYF. DNA for the CDR3: TGTGCCAGCAGCTGGACAGGGAGGGAAGAGACCCAGTACTTC.

This rearrangement joins TRBV6-5 to TRBJ2-7; a weak D match, TRBD1 (6 bases). Trimming left V 8 bases short and J 3 bases short, with 17 bases between. Germline V gene lookup returns CDR1 MNHEY and CDR2 SVGAGI. CDR3 length: 14 residues. The CDR3 nucleotides are TGTGCCAGCGGACCATCGGGACACCGCTACGAGCAGTACGTC. Translation gives CASGPSGHRYEQYV.